The following is a T cell receptor (beta chain) sequence with its context. Its target is unknown. The data were taken from a study of lymphopenia after photon versus proton radiotherapy. General study results and limits: Better survival with proton therapy was suggested as possible, not demonstrated. In patients who died, overall survival fell as post-nadir TCR diversity dropped more. After lymphocyte nadir, photon-treated repertoires showed oligoclonal expansion, especially CD8+ Temra. Proton therapy kept repertoires fairly stable, unlike photons, which gained effector/memory cells.

This CDR3 comprises 13 residues. Trimming took off 4 bases at V and 4 bases at J, with 8 bases between the two ends. Germline V lookup: CDR1 SGHTA, CDR2 FQGNSA. Using immunoSEQ multiplex PCR, the repertoire was profiled, and TCRdb retains in-frame clones only, with some absent. Among roughly 150,000 clones, roughly nine tenths were seen once, and the ten largest hold about 4.3%. The rearrangement links TRBV7-2 to TRBJ1-3, with a possible D match to TRBD1 (6 bases). The receptor comes from a man aged 45-65 years with gastric cancer. The material sequenced was peripheral blood, taken from a patient treated with photon-based radiotherapy. The CDR3 nucleotides read TGTGCCAGCAGCTCAGACAGGGGAAACACCATATATTTT. Its translation: CASSSDRGNTIYF.